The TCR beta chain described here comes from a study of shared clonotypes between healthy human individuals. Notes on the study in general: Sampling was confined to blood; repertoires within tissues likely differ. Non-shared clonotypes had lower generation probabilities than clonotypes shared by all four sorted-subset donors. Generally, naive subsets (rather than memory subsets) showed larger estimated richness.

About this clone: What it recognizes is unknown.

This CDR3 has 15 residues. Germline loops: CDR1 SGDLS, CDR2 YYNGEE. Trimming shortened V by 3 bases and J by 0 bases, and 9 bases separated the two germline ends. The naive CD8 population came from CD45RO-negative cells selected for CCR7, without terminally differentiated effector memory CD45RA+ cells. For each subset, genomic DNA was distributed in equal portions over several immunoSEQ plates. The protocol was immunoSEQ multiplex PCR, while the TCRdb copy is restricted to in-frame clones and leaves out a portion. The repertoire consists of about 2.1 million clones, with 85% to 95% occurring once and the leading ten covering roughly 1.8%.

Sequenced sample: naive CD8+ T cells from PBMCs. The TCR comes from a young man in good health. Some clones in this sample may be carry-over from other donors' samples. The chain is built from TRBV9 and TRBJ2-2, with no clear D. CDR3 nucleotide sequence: TGTGCCAGCAGCGCACTGACATCGAACACCGGGGAGCTGTTTTTT. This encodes CASSALTSNTGELFF.